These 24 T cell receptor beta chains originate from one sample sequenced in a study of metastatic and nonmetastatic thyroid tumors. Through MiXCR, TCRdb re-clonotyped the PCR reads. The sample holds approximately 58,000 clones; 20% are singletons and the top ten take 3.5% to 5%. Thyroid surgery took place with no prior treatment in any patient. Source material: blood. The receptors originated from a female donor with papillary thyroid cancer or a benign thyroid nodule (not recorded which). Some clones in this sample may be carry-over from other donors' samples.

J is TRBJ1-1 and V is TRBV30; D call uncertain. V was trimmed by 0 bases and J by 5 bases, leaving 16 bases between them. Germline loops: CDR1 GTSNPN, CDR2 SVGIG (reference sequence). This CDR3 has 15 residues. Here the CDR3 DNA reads TGTGCCTGGAGTGTCCCGTGGTGGGAATGGACTGAAGCTTTCTTT. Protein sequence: CAWSVPWWEWTEAFF.

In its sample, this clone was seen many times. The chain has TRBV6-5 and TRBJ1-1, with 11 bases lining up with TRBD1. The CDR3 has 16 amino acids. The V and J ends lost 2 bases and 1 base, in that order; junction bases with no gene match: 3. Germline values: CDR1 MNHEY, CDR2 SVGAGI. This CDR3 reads CASSYGTGGRNTEAFF. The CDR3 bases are TGTGCCAGCAGTTACGGGACAGGGGGTAGGAACACTGAAGCTTTCTTT.

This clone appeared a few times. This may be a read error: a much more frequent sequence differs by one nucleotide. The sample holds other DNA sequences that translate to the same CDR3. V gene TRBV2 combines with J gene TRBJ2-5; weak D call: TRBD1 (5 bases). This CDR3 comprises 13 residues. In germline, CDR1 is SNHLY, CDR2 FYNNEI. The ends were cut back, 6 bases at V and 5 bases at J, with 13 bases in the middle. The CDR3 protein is CASRPTGSETQYF. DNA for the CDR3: TGTGCCAGCAGACCCACAGGTTCTGAGACCCAGTACTTC.

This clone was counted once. The CDR3: CASSSRDRAETQYF. CDR3 DNA sequence: TGTGCCAGCAGCTCGCGGGACAGGGCGGAGACCCAGTACTTC. This chain uses TRBV7-2 with TRBJ2-5; 9 nucleotides align to TRBD1. J was trimmed by 5 bases and V by 4 bases; bases with no gene match: 5. The CDR3 totals 14 residues. The germline V gene has CDR1 SGHTA and CDR2 FQGNSA.

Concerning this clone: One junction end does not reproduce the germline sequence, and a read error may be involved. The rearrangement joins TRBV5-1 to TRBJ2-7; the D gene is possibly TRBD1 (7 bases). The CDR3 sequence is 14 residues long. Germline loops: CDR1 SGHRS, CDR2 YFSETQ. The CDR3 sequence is CASRLRGQRYEQDF. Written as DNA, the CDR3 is TGCGCCAGCAGATTGCGGGGACAGAGGTACGAGCAGGACTTC.

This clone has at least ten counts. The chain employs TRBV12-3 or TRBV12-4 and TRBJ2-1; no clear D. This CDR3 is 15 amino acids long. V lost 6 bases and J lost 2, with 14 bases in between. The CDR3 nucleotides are TGTGCCAGCAGCCCGGACCCTTTACCCTACAATGAGCAGTTCTTC. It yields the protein CASSPDPLPYNEQFF.

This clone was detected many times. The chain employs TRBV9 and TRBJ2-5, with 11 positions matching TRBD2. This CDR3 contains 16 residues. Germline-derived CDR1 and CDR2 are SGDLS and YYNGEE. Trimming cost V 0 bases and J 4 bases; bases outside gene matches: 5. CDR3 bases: TGTGCCAGCAGCGTAGTTACCGGACTAGCGGGAGAGACCCAGTACTTC. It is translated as CASSVVTGLAGETQYF. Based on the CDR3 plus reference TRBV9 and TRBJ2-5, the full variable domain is DSGVTQTPKHLITATGQRVTLRCSPRSGDLSVYWYQQSLDQGLQFLIQYYNGEERAKGNILERFSAQQFPDLHSELNLSSLELGDSALYFCASSVVTGLAGETQYFGPGTRLLVL.

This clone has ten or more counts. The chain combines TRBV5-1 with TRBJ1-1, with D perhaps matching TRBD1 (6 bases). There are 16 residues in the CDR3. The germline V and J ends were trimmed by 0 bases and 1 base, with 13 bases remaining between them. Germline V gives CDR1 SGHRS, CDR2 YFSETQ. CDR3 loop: CASSLVVRGPNTEAFF. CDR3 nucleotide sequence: TGCGCCAGCAGCTTGGTGGTCAGGGGCCCGAACACTGAAGCTTTCTTT.

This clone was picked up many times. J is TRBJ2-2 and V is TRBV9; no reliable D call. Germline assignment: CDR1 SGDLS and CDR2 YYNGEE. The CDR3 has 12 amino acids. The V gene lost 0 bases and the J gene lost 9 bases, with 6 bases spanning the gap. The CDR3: CASSVEGWELFF. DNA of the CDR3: TGTGCCAGCAGCGTAGAGGGATGGGAGCTGTTTTTT.

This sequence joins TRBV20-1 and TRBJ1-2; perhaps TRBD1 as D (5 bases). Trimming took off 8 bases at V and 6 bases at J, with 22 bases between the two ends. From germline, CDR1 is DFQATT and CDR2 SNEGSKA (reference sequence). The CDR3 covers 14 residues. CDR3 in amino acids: CSTLPGLWGDGYTF. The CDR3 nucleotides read TGCAGTACCCTTCCCGGTCTGTGGGGGGATGGCTACACCTTC.

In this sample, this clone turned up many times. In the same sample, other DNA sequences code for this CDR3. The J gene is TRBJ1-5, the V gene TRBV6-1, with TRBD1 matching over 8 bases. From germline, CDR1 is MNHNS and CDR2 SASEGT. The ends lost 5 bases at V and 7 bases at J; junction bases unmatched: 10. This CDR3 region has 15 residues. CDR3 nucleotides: TGTGCCAGCAGTCGGACAGGGCCTTCGGAGCAGCCCCAGCATTTT. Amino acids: CASSRTGPSEQPQHF.

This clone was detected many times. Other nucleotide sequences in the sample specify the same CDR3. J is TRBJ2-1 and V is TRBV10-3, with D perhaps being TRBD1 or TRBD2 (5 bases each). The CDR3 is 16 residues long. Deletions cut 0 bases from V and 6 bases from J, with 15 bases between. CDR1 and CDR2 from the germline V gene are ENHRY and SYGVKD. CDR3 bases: TGTGCCATCAGTGAGTCGGGAGCAGGGCGTCTCAATGAGCAGTTCTTC. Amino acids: CAISESGAGRLNEQFF.

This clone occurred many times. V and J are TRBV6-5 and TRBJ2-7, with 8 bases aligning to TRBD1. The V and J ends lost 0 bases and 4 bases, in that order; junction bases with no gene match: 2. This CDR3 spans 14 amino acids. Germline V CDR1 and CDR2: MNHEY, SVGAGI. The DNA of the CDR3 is TGTGCCAGCAGTTACTCGACAGGGGTTTACGAGCAGTACTTC. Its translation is CASSYSTGVYEQYF.

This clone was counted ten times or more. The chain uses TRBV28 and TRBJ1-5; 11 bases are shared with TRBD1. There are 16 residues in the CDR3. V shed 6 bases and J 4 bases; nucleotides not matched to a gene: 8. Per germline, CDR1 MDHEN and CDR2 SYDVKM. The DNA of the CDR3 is TGTGCCAGCAGGACCCGCGGACAGGGGGCAAATCAGCCCCAGCATTTT. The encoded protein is CASRTRGQGANQPQHF. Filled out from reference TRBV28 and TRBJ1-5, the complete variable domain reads DVKVTQSSRYLVKRTGEKVFLECVQDMDHENMFWYRQDPGLGLRLIYFSYDVKMKEKGDIPEGYSVSREKKERFSLILESASTNQTSMYLCASRTRGQGANQPQHFGDGTRLSIL.

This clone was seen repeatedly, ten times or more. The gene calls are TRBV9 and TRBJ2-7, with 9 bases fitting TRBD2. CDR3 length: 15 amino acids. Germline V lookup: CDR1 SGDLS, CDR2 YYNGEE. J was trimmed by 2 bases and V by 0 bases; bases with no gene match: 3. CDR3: CASSVAPSGAYEQYF. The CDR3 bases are TGTGCCAGCAGCGTAGCTCCTAGCGGGGCCTACGAGCAGTACTTC.

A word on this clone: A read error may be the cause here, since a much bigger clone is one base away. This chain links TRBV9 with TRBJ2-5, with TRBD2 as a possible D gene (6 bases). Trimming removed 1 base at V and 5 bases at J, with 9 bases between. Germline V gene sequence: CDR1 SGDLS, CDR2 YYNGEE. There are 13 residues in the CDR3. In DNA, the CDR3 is TGTGCCAGCAGCGTATCAGGGAGGGAGACCCAGTACTTC. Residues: CASSVSGRETQYF.

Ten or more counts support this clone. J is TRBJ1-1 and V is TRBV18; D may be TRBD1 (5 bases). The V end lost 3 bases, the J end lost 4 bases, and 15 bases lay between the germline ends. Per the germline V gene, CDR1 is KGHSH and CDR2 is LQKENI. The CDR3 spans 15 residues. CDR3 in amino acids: CASSPRTQQTTEAFF. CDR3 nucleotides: TGTGCCAGCTCACCTCGGACACAACAGACCACTGAAGCTTTCTTT.

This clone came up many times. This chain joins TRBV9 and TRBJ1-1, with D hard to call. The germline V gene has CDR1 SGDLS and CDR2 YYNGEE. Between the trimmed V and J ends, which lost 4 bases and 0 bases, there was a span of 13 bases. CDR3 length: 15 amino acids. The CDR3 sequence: CASSPLGSMNTEAFF. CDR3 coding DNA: TGTGCCAGCAGCCCTTTGGGAAGTATGAACACTGAAGCTTTCTTT.

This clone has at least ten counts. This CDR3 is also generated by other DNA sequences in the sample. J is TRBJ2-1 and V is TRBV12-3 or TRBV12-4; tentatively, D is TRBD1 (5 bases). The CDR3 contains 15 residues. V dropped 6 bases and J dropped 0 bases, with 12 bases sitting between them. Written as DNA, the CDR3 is TGTGCCAGCAGCCCCGACAGATCCTCCTACAATGAGCAGTTCTTC. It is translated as CASSPDRSSYNEQFF.

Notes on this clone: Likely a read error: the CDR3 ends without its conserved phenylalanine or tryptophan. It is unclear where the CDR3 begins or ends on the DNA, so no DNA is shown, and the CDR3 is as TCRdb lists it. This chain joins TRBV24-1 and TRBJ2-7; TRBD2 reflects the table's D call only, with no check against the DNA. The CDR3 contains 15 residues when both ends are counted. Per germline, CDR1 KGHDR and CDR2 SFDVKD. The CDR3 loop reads CATTGSGSRSYEPNY.

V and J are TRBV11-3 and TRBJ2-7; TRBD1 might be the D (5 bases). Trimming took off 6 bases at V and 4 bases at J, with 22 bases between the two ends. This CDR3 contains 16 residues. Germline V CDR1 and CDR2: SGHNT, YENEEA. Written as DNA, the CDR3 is TGTGCCAGCAGGCTCCGTGGGGCTGCCCTCAGGTACGAGCAGTACTTC. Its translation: CASRLRGAALRYEQYF.

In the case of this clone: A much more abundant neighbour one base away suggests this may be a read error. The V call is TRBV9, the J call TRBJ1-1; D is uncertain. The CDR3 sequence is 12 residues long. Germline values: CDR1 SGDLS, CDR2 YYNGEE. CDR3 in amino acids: CASSKSGTDAFF. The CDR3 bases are TGTGCCAGCAGCAAAAGTGGCACTGACGCTTTCTTT.

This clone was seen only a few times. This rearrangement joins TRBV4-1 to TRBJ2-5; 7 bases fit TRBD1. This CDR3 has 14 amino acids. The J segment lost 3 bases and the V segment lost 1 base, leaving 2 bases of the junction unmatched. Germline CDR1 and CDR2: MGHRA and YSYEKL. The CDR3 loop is CASSQAGTEETQYF. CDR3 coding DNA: TGCGCCAGCAGCCAAGCCGGGACAGAAGAGACCCAGTACTTC.

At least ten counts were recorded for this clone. CDR3: CASKRTTQETQYF. CDR3 in DNA: TGTGCCAGCAAACGGACAACCCAAGAGACCCAGTACTTC. The chain is built from TRBV6-1 and TRBJ2-5; D perhaps matches TRBD1 (5 bases). Germline-derived CDR1 and CDR2 are MNHNS and SASEGT. Deletions cut 7 bases from V and 1 base from J, with 10 bases between. This CDR3 has 13 residues.